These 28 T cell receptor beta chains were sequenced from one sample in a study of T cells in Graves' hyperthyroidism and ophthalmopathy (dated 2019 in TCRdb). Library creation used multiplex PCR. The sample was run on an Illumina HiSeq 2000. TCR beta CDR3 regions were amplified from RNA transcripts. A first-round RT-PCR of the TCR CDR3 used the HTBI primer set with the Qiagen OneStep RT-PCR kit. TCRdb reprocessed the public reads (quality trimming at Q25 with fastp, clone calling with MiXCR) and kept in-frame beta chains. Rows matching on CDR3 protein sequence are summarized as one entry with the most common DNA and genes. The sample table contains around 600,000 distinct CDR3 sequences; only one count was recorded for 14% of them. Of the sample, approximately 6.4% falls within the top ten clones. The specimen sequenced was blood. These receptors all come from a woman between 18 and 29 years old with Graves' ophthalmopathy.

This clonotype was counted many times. The CDR3 spells CASRTLAETYNEQFF. CDR3 DNA sequence: TGTGCCAGCAGGACTCTAGCGGAGACTTACAATGAGCAGTTCTTC. The chain carries TRBV6-1 and TRBJ2-1; TRBD2 matches 7 bases. The V gene's germline CDR1 is MNHNS and CDR2 SASEGT. This CDR3 comprises 15 residues. With 6 bases clipped from V and 4 bases from J, the junction kept 9 bases outside the gene matches.

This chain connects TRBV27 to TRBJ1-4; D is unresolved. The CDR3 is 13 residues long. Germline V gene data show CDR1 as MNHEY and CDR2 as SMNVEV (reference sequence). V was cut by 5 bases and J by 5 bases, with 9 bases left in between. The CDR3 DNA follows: TGTGCCAGCAGTAGAAGGTACAATGAAAAACTGTTTTTT. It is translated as CASSRRYNEKLFF.

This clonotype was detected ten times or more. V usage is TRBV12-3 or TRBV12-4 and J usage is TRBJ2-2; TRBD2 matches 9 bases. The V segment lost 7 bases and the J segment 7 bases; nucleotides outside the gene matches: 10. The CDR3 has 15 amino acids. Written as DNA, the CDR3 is TGTGCCAGCACGTTGGGACTAGCCCATAACGGGGAGCTGTTTTTT. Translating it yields CASTLGLAHNGELFF.

This CDR3 is CSVGPLRNTEAFF. DNA for the CDR3: TGCAGCGTTGGGCCCCTTAGGAACACTGAAGCTTTCTTT. The J gene is TRBJ1-1, the V gene TRBV29-1; D is undetermined. The CDR3 spans 13 residues. Germline CDR1 and CDR2: SQVTM and ANQGSEA. V was clipped by 4 bases and J by 1 base, with 10 bases between them.

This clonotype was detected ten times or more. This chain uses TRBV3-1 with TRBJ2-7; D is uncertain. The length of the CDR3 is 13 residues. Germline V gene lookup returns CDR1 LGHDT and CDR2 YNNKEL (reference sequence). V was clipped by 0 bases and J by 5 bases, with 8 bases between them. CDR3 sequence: CASSQDFGHEQYF. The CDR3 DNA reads TGTGCCAGCAGCCAAGATTTTGGGCACGAGCAGTACTTC.

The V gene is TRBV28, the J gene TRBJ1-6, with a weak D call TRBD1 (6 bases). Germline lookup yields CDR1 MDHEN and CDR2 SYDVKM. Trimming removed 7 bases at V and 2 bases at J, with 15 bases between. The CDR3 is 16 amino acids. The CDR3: CASTPGAGAYNSPLHF. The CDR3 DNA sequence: TGTGCCAGCACCCCTGGGGCAGGGGCCTATAATTCACCCCTCCACTTT.

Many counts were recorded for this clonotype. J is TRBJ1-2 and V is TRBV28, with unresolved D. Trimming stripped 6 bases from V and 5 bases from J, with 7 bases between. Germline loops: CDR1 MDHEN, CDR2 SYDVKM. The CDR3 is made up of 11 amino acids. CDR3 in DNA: TGTGCCAGCAGAGGTTTGTATGGCTACACCTTC. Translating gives CASRGLYGYTF.

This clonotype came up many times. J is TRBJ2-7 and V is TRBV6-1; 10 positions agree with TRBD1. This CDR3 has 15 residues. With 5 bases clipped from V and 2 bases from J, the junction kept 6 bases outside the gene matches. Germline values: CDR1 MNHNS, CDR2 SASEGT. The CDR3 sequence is CASSYRDRGAYEQYF. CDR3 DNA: TGTGCCAGCAGTTACCGGGACAGGGGAGCCTACGAGCAGTACTTC.

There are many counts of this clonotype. CDR3 amino acids: CASSPIRTSGRMDAQFF. CDR3 in DNA: TGTGCCAGCAGCCCCATTCGGACTAGCGGGAGAATGGATGCGCAGTTCTTC. V usage is TRBV2 and J usage is TRBJ2-1, with 13 nucleotides matching TRBD2. Germline V gene lookup returns CDR1 SNHLY and CDR2 FYNNEI. J lost 12 bases, V lost 6 bases, and 17 bases had no gene match. This CDR3 has 17 residues.

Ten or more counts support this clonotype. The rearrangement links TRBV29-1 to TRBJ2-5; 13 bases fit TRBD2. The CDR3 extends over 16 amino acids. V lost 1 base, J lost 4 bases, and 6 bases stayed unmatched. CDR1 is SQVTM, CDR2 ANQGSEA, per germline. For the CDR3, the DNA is TGCAGCGTTGAAGGGACACTAGCGGGAGGGGGAGAGACCCAGTACTTC. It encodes CSVEGTLAGGGETQYF.

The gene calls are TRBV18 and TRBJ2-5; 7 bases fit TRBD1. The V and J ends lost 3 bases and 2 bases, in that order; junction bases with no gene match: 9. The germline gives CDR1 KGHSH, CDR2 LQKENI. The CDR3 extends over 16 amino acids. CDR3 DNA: TGTGCCAGCTCACCGAAGGACAGGTTCCCTCAAGAGACCCAGTACTTC. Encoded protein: CASSPKDRFPQETQYF.

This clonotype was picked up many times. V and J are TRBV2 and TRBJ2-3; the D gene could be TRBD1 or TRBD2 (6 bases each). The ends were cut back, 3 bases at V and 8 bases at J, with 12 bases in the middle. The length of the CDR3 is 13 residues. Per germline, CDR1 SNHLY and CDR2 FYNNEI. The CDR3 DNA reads TGTGCCAGCAGTGAGGTCGAGGGGGGTACGCAGTATTTT. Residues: CASSEVEGGTQYF. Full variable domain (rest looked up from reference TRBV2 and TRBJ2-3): EPEVTQTPSHQVTQMGQEVILRCVPISNHLYFYWYRQILGQKVEFLVSFYNNEISEKSEIFDDQFSVERPDGSNFTLKIRSTKLEDSAMYFCASSEVEGGTQYFGPGTRLTVL.

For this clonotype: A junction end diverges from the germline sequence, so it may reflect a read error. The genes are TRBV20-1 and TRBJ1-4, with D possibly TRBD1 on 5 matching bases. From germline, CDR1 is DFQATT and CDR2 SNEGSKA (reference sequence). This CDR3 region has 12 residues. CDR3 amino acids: CGATGANEKLFF. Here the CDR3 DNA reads TGCGGTGCCACGGGGGCTAATGAAAAACTGTTTTTT.

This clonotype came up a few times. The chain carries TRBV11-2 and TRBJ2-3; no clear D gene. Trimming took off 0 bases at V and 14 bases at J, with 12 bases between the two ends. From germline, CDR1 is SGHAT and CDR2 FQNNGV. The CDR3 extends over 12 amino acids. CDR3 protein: CASSLDARWGYF. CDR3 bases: TGTGCCAGCAGCTTAGATGCCCGGTGGGGGTATTTT.

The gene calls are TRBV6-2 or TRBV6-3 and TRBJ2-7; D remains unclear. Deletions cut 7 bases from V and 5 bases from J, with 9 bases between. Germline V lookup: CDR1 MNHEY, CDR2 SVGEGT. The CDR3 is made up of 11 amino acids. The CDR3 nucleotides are TGTGCCAGCACAGTCGCCCACGAGCAGTACTTC. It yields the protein CASTVAHEQYF.

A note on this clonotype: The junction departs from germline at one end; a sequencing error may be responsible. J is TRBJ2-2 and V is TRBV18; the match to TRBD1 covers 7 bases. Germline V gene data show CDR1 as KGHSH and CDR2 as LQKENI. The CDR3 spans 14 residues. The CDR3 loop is CTSSPDRAIGELFF. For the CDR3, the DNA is TGTACCAGCTCACCTGACAGGGCGATCGGGGAGCTGTTTTTT.

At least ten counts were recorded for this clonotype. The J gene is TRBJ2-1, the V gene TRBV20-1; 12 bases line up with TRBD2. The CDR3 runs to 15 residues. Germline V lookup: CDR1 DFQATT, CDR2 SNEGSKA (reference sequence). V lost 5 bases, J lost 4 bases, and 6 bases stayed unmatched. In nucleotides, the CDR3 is TGCAGTGCTCGACCCCTAGCGGGAGGGTACAATGAGCAGTTCTTC. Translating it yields CSARPLAGGYNEQFF.

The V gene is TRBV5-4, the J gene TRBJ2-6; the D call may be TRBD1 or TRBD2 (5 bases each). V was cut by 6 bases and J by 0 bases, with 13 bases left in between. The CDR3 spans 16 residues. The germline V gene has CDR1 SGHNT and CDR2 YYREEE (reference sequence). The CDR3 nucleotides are TGTGCCAGCACCCGGGGCGGCTCCTCTGGGGCCAACGTCCTGACTTTC. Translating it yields CASTRGGSSGANVLTF. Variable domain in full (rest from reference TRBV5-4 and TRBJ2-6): ETGVTQSPTHLIKTRGQQVTLRCSSQSGHNTVSWYQQALGQGPQFIFQYYREEENGRGNFPPRFSGLQFPNYSSELNVNALELDDSALYLCASTRGGSSGANVLTFGAGSRLTVL.

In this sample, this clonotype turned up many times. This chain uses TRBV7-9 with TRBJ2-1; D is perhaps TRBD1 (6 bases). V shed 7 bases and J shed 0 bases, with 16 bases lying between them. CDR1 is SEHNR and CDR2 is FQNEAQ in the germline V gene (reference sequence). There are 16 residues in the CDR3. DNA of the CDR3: TGTGCCAGCAATCCATTTGGGACAAGCTCCTACAATGAGCAGTTCTTC. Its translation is CASNPFGTSSYNEQFF. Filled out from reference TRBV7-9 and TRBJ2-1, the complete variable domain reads DTGVSQNPRHKITKRGQNVTFRCDPISEHNRLYWYRQTLGQGPEFLTYFQNEAQLEKSRLLSDRFSAERPKGSFSTLEIQRTEQGDSAMYLCASNPFGTSSYNEQFFGPGTRLTVL.

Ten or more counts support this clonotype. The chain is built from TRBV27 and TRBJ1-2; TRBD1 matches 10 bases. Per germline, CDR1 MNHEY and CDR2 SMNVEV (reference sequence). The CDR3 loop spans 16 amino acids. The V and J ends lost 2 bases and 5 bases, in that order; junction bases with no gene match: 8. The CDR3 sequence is CASSLTAGTGVYGYTF. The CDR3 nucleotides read TGTGCCAGCAGTTTAACCGCAGGGACAGGGGTTTATGGCTACACCTTC.

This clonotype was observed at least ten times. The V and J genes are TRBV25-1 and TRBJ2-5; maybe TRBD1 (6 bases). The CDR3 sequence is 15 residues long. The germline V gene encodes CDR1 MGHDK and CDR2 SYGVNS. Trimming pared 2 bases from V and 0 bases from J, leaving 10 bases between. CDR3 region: CASSERGRNQETQYF. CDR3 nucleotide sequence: TGTGCCAGCAGTGAAAGGGGGAGAAACCAAGAGACCCAGTACTTC.

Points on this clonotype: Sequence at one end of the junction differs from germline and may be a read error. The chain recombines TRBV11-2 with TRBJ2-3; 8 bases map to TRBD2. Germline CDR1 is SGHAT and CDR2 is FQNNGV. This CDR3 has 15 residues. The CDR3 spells CASSQRPAGEDTQYF. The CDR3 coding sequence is TGCGCCAGCAGCCAAAGGCCAGCGGGAGAAGATACGCAGTATTTT.

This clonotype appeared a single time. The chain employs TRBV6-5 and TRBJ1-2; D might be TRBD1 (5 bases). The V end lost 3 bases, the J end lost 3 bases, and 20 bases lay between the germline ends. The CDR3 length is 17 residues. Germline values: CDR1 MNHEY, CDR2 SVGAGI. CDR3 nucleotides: TGTGCCAGCAGTTATACCCTCGGCTCCAGGGTGCACTATGGCTACACCTTC. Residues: CASSYTLGSRVHYGYTF.

CDR3 amino acids: CASSSRDRVRNTIYF. The CDR3 region has the DNA TGTGCCAGCAGTTCCCGGGACAGGGTGAGGAACACCATATATTTT. The chain has TRBV6-2 or TRBV6-3 and TRBJ1-3; 9 nucleotides agree with TRBD1. J was trimmed by 7 bases and V by 4 bases; bases with no gene match: 8. This CDR3 contains 15 residues. CDR1 is MNHEY and CDR2 is SVGEGT in the germline V gene.

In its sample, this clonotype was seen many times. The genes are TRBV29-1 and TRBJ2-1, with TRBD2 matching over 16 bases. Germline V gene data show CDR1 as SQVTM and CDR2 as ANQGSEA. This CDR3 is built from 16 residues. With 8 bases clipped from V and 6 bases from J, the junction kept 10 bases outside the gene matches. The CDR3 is CSPLGLAGGPGNEQFF. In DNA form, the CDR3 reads TGCAGCCCACTGGGACTAGCGGGAGGGCCCGGCAATGAGCAGTTCTTC.

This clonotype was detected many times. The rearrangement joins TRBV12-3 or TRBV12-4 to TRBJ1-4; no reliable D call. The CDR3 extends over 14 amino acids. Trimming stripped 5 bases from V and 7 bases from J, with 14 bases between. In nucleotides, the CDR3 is TGTGCCAGCAGTCCGGGCTCGGAGGGTGAAAAACTGTTTTTT. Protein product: CASSPGSEGEKLFF.

CDR3 coding DNA: TGTGCCATCAGTGAGTCGTTGCGGGGGCGAGGGACCCAGTACTTC. Protein product: CAISESLRGRGTQYF. This rearrangement joins TRBV10-3 to TRBJ2-5; TRBD2 is a possible D gene (7 bases). V lost 0 bases, J lost 7 bases, and 15 bases lay in between. Germline CDR1 is ENHRY and CDR2 is SYGVKD. There are 15 residues in the CDR3.

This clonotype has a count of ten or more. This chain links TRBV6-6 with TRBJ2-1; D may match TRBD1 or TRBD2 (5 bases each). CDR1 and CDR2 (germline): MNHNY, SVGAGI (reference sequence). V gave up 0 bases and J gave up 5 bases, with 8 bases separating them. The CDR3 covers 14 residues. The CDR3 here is CASSYSWGNNEQFF. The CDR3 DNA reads TGTGCCAGCAGTTACTCCTGGGGGAACAATGAGCAGTTCTTC.